This T cell receptor (beta chain) appears in the sequencing data of a study of beta chain features in type 1 diabetes. Overall study: The study examined 107,917,701 sorted cells across all samples.

Trimming cost V 5 bases and J 4 bases, with 15 bases left between them. There are 14 residues in the CDR3. Germline V gene lookup returns CDR1 SGHTA and CDR2 FQGTGA. The authors reverse transcribed all of the isolated RNA, so sequencing captured expressed TCRB transcripts. This table comes from immunoSEQ multiplex PCR, and its TCRdb copy is limited to in-frame clones, with some not included. The sample includes about 620,000 clones, around 15% of them seen just once. The sequenced sample was naive CD4+ T cells from blood. The chain couples TRBV7-3 to TRBJ2-7, with D maybe TRBD2 (6 bases). The receptor was isolated from a man aged 18 to 30 in good health. CDR3 coding DNA: TGTGCCAGCAGCCCTAAAGGGACTCCTTACGAGCAGTACTTC. Its protein is CASSPKGTPYEQYF.